The TCR beta chain described here comes from a study of CD8 T cells in ankylosing spondylitis. Whole-study results and caveats: In ankylosing spondylitis patients, matched synovial fluid reportedly showed significant enrichment of disease-linked clones. Relatively rare in peripheral blood, disease-linked clones were also CD8+.

This clonotype was counted only a few times. Its cognate antigen is unknown. This CDR3 has 16 amino acids. Germline assignment: CDR1 SGHRS and CDR2 YFSETQ. J gave up 3 bases and V 4 bases, and 2 bases lay outside the gene matches. MiXCR, run by TCRdb on the 5' RACE reads, gives a single entry per CDR3 protein. Counted here are 250,000 to 300,000 distinct CDR3 sequences, around 20% occurring once; the ten biggest clones make up roughly 8.3%. Sequences were obtained from blood, either unsorted or a sorted T cell fraction (not recorded which). The source of this sequence is a male donor with ankylosing spondylitis or in good health (not recorded which). The V call is TRBV5-1, the J call TRBJ2-1, with 15 bases matching TRBD2. In DNA form, the CDR3 reads TGCGCCAGCAGCGTGGGACTAGCGGGGGGCTACAATGAGCAGTTCTTC. It translates to CASSVGLAGGYNEQFF.